This TCR beta chain was retrieved from a study of blood T cells in healthy people across ages. This clonotype was recorded a few times. Alongside a J-beta primer mix, a sample-barcoded 5' primer served in a second PCR lasting about 7 to 12 cycles. Using its own MiXCR run on the 5' RACE reads, TCRdb lists one record per CDR3 protein. The table has about 840,000 distinct CDR3 sequences, about 28% seen once. The CDR3 totals 16 residues. These data were also reused for a study on T cells of mothers and their children.

This TCR derives from a woman aged 40 to 50 in good health. The source material was blood. J is TRBJ1-2 and V is TRBV21-1. TRBV21-1 is flagged as a pseudogene. CDR3 in DNA: TGTGCCAGCAGCAAATCGGGGGAAAATCCTAACTATGGCTACACCTTC. Its translation: CASSKSGENPNYGYTF.